This T cell receptor (beta chain) was obtained from a study of OX40 agonist ivuxolimab in advanced cancers. Collection of blood occurred at baseline, at cycle 4 day 1, and at cycle 7 day 1. V was trimmed by 6 bases and J by 8 bases, leaving 10 bases between them. The germline V gene encodes CDR1 DFQATT and CDR2 SNEGSKA (reference sequence). This CDR3 has 11 amino acids. The repertoire was sequenced with immunoSEQ multiplex PCR; TCRdb's copy has only in-frame clones and lacks some. The sample shows some 40,000 clones, around four fifths of them seen only once. The sequence derives from an adult with an advanced solid tumor such as melanoma, head and neck, liver or kidney cancer. The rearrangement uses TRBV20-1 and TRBJ1-4; D is ambiguous. Sequences were derived from CD4+ or CD8+ T cells sorted from blood, sampled in a trial of the OX40 agonist ivuxolimab. The CDR3 DNA reads as TGCAGTGCCTTAGTCGGGGAAAAACTGTTTTTT. Translated: CSALVGEKLFF.